What follows are 28 T cell receptor beta chains derived from one specimen sequenced in a study of blood T cell repertoires in COVID-19. Data came from immunoSEQ multiplex PCR; TCRdb stores just in-frame clones and leaves some out. The sample lists 250,000 to 300,000 clones; 75% to 90% were seen once. The sequenced sample consisted of peripheral blood. The receptors originated from a woman in her forties or fifties who had recovered from COVID-19.

The chain employs TRBV4-1 and TRBJ1-1, with 8 positions matching TRBD1. In germline, CDR1 is MGHRA, CDR2 YSYEKL. The CDR3 is 15 residues long. V lost 8 bases, J lost 0 bases, and 8 bases stayed unmatched. In DNA, the CDR3 is TGCGCCAGCCGCAAGCCGGGACAGGTGAACACTGAAGCTTTCTTT. It is translated as CASRKPGQVNTEAFF.

DNA for the CDR3: TGTGCCAGCAGCTTAGCGCCCGTCCGCGGAGAAAGTGAGCAGTTCTTC. Amino acid sequence: CASSLAPVRGESEQFF. V gene TRBV7-6 combines with J gene TRBJ2-1; no clear D gene. This CDR3 has 16 amino acids. Trimming took off 0 bases at V and 9 bases at J, with 18 bases between the two ends. Germline V gives CDR1 SGHVS, CDR2 FNYEAQ.

In nucleotides, the CDR3 is TGTGCCAGTACCCCGGACATTTTTAACAATCAGCCCCAGCATTTT. It encodes CASTPDIFNNQPQHF. The chain links TRBV19 to TRBJ1-5, with a tentative D call TRBD1 (5 bases). The CDR3 contains 15 residues. Germline CDR1 reads LNHDA; CDR2 reads SQIVND (reference sequence). Deletions cut 7 bases from V and 3 bases from J, with 16 bases between.

The chain is built from TRBV4-3 and TRBJ2-7; unclear D gene. CDR1 and CDR2 (germline): LGHNA, YSLEER. V was trimmed by 8 bases and J by 4 bases, leaving 6 bases between them. This CDR3 has 10 amino acids. CDR3 amino acids: CASLFYEQYF. The DNA of the CDR3 is TGCGCCAGCCTTTTTTACGAGCAGTACTTC.

The chain couples TRBV30 to TRBJ1-1; 9 bases match TRBD1. V was pared by 5 bases and J by 2 bases, with 6 bases of the junction left unmatched. Germline CDR1 is GTSNPN and CDR2 is SVGIG (reference sequence). The CDR3 contains 14 residues. CDR3 sequence reads: CAWRRDRENTEAFF. The CDR3 coding sequence is TGTGCCTGGCGCCGGGACAGGGAAAACACTGAAGCTTTCTTT.

The chain carries TRBV30 and TRBJ1-2, with D possibly matching TRBD1 (5 bases). Germline CDR1 and CDR2: GTSNPN and SVGIG (reference sequence). The length of the CDR3 is 13 residues. V dropped 1 base and J dropped 5 bases, with 11 bases sitting between them. The chain's CDR3 is CAWSEVRVYGYTF. In DNA form, the CDR3 reads TGTGCCTGGAGTGAGGTCAGGGTATATGGCTACACCTTC.

The chain has TRBV29-1 and TRBJ1-1; tentatively, D is TRBD1 (5 bases). The CDR3 is 13 amino acids. V dropped 5 bases and J dropped 0 bases, with 10 bases sitting between them. Looked up from germline, CDR1 is SQVTM and CDR2 is ANQGSEA. CDR3 amino acids: CSVQQQVNTEAFF. CDR3 DNA: TGCAGCGTTCAACAACAGGTGAACACTGAAGCTTTCTTT.

For this clone: Other DNA sequences from this sample encode an identical CDR3 as well. The rearrangement links TRBV7-2 to TRBJ1-2, with TRBD1 matching 7 bases. Trimming cost V 5 bases and J 5 bases; bases outside gene matches: 11. Germline V gene sequence: CDR1 SGHTA, CDR2 FQGNSA. CDR3 length equals 15 residues. CDR3 sequence reads: CASSPLDRLLYGYTF. CDR3 bases: TGTGCCAGCAGCCCGTTGGACAGGTTATTGTATGGCTACACCTTC.

This chain uses TRBV25-1 with TRBJ2-7; D possibly corresponds to TRBD2 (6 bases). Trimming removed 7 bases at V and 3 bases at J, with 13 bases between. CDR1 is MGHDK and CDR2 is SYGVNS in the germline V gene. The CDR3 consists of 13 residues. CDR3 amino acids: CASIRIGGYEQYF. In DNA form, the CDR3 reads TGTGCCAGCATTCGAATCGGGGGCTACGAGCAGTACTTC.

The V call is TRBV10-3, the J call TRBJ2-1; a weak D match, TRBD1 (5 bases). From germline, CDR1 is ENHRY and CDR2 SYGVKD. The CDR3 has 15 amino acids. V was shortened by 3 bases and J by 6 bases, with 15 bases between the two germline ends. The CDR3 nucleotides are TGTGCCATCAGTGAAGGGGTGACCTTACGCAATGAGCAGTTCTTC. It is translated as CAISEGVTLRNEQFF.

This clone appeared a single time. Here the CDR3 reads CARGTSGSGVSPPVEQYF. DNA for the CDR3: TGCGCCAGGGGGACTAGCGGGAGTGGAGTTTCGCCCCCCGTAGAGCAGTACTTC. The rearrangement uses TRBV10-1 and TRBJ2-7, with 14 bases lining up with TRBD2. V lost 9 bases and J lost 7; bases outside the gene matches: 20. This CDR3 region has 18 residues. Germline V gives CDR1 WNHNN, CDR2 SYGVQD (reference sequence).

The V call is TRBV18, the J call TRBJ1-3, with D possibly TRBD1 on 5 matching bases. The CDR3 spans 14 residues. V was clipped by 2 bases and J by 5 bases, with 10 bases between them. Germline CDR1 is KGHSH and CDR2 is LQKENI. The CDR3 loop reads CASSPGQGRNTIYF. The CDR3 DNA follows: TGTGCCAGCTCACCAGGTCAGGGTCGAAACACCATATATTTT.

This rearrangement joins TRBV5-5 to TRBJ1-1; TRBD1 aligns across 7 bases. Germline CDR1 and CDR2: SGHKS and YYEKEE (reference sequence). The CDR3 runs to 14 residues. V trimming: 4 bases; J trimming: 3 bases; junction bases outside the gene matches: 6. The CDR3 DNA reads as TGTGCCAGCAGCAGCCCAGACAGGGACACTGAAGCTTTCTTT. Its protein is CASSSPDRDTEAFF.

This chain links TRBV6-2 or TRBV6-3 with TRBJ2-1; D is perhaps TRBD1 (6 bases). From germline, CDR1 is MNHEY and CDR2 SVGEGT. V lost 6 bases and J lost 7, with 10 bases in between. The CDR3 runs 12 residues. The CDR3 nucleotides read TGTGCCAGCAGCAGGGGCTGGAATGAGCAGTTCTTC. Protein product: CASSRGWNEQFF.

The V gene is TRBV19, the J gene TRBJ1-3; D is uncertain. Trimming left V 3 bases short and J 0 bases short, with 9 bases between. CDR1 is LNHDA and CDR2 is SQIVND in the germline V gene (reference sequence). CDR3 size: 15 residues. The CDR3 bases are TGTGCCAGTAGTATGGGTCACAGCTCTGGAAACACCATATATTTT. Translated: CASSMGHSSGNTIYF.

As DNA, the CDR3 is TGTGCCAGCAGAGGACAGAGGAACACTGAAGCTTTCTTT. This translates into CASRGQRNTEAFF. The V call is TRBV6-5, the J call TRBJ1-1; tentative D call: TRBD1 (6 bases). V shed 6 bases and J shed 1 base, with 9 bases lying between them. From germline, CDR1 is MNHEY and CDR2 SVGAGI. The CDR3 runs to 13 residues.

This chain connects TRBV7-8 to TRBJ2-1; D gene uncertain. V lost 3 bases, J lost 10 bases, and 16 bases lay in between. Germline V lookup: CDR1 SGHVS, CDR2 FQNEAQ. The CDR3 consists of 14 residues. The CDR3 is CASSFSSSAAEQFF. CDR3 coding DNA: TGTGCCAGCAGCTTTTCATCCTCGGCGGCAGAGCAGTTCTTC.

The chain links TRBV7-9 to TRBJ2-1; the match to TRBD2 covers 8 bases. V was pared by 5 bases and J by 8 bases, with 11 bases of the junction left unmatched. Germline CDR1 and CDR2: SEHNR and FQNEAQ (reference sequence). This CDR3 spans 15 amino acids. The DNA of the CDR3 is TGTGCCAGCAGCCCAGATAGCGGGGAGATTGATGAGCAGTTCTTC. Residues: CASSPDSGEIDEQFF.

This rearrangement joins TRBV10-2 to TRBJ2-1; possibly TRBD1 for D (5 bases). CDR1 is WSHSY, CDR2 SAAADI, per germline. CDR3 length equals 13 residues. With 2 bases removed from V and 10 bases from J, the gap between germline ends came to 12 bases. CDR3: CASSEAGPGEQFF. The CDR3 nucleotides read TGCGCCAGCAGTGAGGCAGGTCCAGGGGAGCAGTTCTTC.

As to this clone: Different DNA sequences within this sample yield the same CDR3. The chain recombines TRBV15 with TRBJ1-1; 8 bases map to TRBD1. Losses at the gene ends were 0 bases for V and 4 bases for J; bases not matched to a gene: 7. This CDR3 spans 16 amino acids. The germline CDR1 and CDR2 sequences are LNHNV and YYDKDF (reference sequence). CDR3 nucleotide sequence: TGTGCCACCAGCAGAGATCTCGGCACAGGGGGCACTGAAGCTTTCTTT. As protein: CATSRDLGTGGTEAFF. Combining the CDR3 with reference TRBV15 and TRBJ1-1 gives the whole variable domain DAMVIQNPRYQVTQFGKPVTLSCSQTLNHNVMYWYQQKSSQAPKLLFHYYDKDFNNEADTPDNFQSRRPNTSFCFLDIRSPGLGDTAMYLCATSRDLGTGGTEAFFGQGTRLTVV.

This clone was observed a single time. The J gene is TRBJ2-7, the V gene TRBV4-3; no clear D gene. Germline loops: CDR1 LGHNA, CDR2 YSLEER. Trimming removed 1 base at V and 4 bases at J, with 14 bases between. The CDR3 covers 15 residues. CDR3 nucleotides: TGCGCCAGCAGCCAAGGACTGCCTCCTCGGTACGAGCAGTACTTC. This encodes CASSQGLPPRYEQYF.

CDR3 sequence reads: CASSPETGDQPQHF. The CDR3 DNA is TGTGCCAGCTCACCCGAGACAGGGGATCAGCCCCAGCATTTT. V and J are TRBV18 and TRBJ1-5, with 8 bases fitting TRBD1. V dropped 3 bases and J dropped 5; count of bases not matched to a gene: 3. The CDR3 has 14 residues. Per germline, CDR1 KGHSH and CDR2 LQKENI.

This clone appeared a few times. The chain combines TRBV5-1 with TRBJ1-2, with 8 bases that match TRBD1. Germline V CDR1 and CDR2: SGHRS, YFSETQ. The trim removed 6 bases at V and 4 bases at J, leaving 11 bases unmatched. The CDR3 is made up of 15 amino acids. CDR3 nucleotides: TGCGCCAGCACCCCCACAGGGGGGATTTCCTATGGCTACACCTTC. It codes for CASTPTGGISYGYTF.

Turning to this clone: At one end, the junction sequence differs from germline, possibly due to a read error. This chain connects TRBV7-7 to TRBJ1-4, with D unclear. Germline-derived CDR1 and CDR2 are SSHAT and FNYEAQ (reference sequence). This CDR3 region has 13 residues. As DNA, the CDR3 is TGTGCTAGCAGCTTAGCCGTGGGGAGTCAACTGTTTTTT. Encoded protein: CASSLAVGSQLFF. Filled out from reference TRBV7-7 and TRBJ1-4, the complete variable domain reads GAGVSQSPRYKVTKRGQDVTLRCDPISSHATLYWYQQALGQGPEFLTYFNYEAQPDKSGLPSDRFSAERPEGSISTLTIQRTEQRDSAMYRCASSLAVGSQLFFGSGTQLSVL.

V gene TRBV9 combines with J gene TRBJ1-5; D is perhaps TRBD1 (5 bases). Germline V gene sequence: CDR1 SGDLS, CDR2 YYNGEE. Trimming pared 3 bases from V and 3 bases from J, leaving 13 bases between. The CDR3 has 15 amino acids. DNA for the CDR3: TGTGCCAGCAGCGGGGGGGAACAGTCCAATCAGCCCCAGCATTTT. Its protein product is CASSGGEQSNQPQHF.

The V gene is TRBV11-3, the J gene TRBJ2-2; D is uncertain. The V and J ends lost 4 bases and 2 bases respectively, with 5 bases between them. The CDR3 spans 13 residues. Germline-derived CDR1 and CDR2 are SGHNT and YENEEA. The CDR3, as DNA: TGTGCCAGCAGCTCTAGAAACACCGGGGAGCTGTTTTTT. It codes for CASSSRNTGELFF.

This clone was observed a few times. The rearrangement joins TRBV6-4 to TRBJ2-3; maybe TRBD2 (6 bases). Germline CDR1 and CDR2: MRHNA and SNTAGT. Between the trimmed V and J ends, which lost 2 bases and 0 bases, there was a span of 9 bases. The CDR3 is 15 amino acids. The CDR3 sequence is CASSDQSGSTDTQYF. CDR3 DNA: TGTGCCAGCAGTGACCAAAGCGGGAGCACAGATACGCAGTATTTT.

The CDR3, as DNA: TGTGCCAGCAGCGGAGCTCGAGACAGGTACGATACTGAAGCTTTCTTT. It codes for CASSGARDRYDTEAFF. This chain joins TRBV9 and TRBJ1-1; a possible D gene is TRBD1 (6 bases). CDR1 is SGDLS and CDR2 is YYNGEE in the germline V gene. This CDR3 region has 16 residues. Trimming shortened V by 3 bases and J by 5 bases, and 20 bases separated the two germline ends.